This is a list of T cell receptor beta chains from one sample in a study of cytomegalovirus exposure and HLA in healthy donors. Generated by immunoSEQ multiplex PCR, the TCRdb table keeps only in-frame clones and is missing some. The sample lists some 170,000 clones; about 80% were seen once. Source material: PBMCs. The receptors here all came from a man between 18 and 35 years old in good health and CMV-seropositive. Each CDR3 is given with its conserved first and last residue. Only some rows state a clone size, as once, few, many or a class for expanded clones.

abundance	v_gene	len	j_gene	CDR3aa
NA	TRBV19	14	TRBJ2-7	CASSFGQGGYEQYF
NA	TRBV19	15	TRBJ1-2	CASSPDRPAYYGYTF
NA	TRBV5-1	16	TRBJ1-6	CASSSADSMNNSPLHF
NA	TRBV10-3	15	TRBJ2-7	CAISPPGTGSFEQYF
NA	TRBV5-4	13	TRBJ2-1	CASSYGQYNEQFF
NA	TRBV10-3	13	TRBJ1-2	CAISGTGGGGYTF
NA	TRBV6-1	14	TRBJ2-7	CASSSTGGNYEQYF
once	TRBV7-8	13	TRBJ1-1	CASSLSWNTEAFF
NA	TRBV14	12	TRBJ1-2	CASSQDQNGYTF
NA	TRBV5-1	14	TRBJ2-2	CASSLARGTGELFF
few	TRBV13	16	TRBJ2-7	CASSPTAREGSYEQYF
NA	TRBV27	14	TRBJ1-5	CASSFGTENQPQHF
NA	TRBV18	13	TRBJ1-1	CASSPRGSTEAFF
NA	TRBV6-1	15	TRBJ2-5	CASRLRQGASETQYF
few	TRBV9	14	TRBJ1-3	CASSHISSGNTIYF
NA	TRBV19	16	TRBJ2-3	CASSIRPSGATDTQYF
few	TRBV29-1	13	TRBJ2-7	CSVQTGGAYEQYF
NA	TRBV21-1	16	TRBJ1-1	CASRHPDRGGITEAFF
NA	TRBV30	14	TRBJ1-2	CAWTTGISGYGYTF
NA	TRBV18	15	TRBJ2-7	CASSQGQLRTYEQYF
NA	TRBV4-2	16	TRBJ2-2	CASSQYSKTSPGELFF
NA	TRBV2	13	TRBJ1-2	CASSYGALGGYTF
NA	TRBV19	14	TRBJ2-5	CASSTGTGEETQYF
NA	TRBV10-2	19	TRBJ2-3	CASSFGPSGRARETDTQYF
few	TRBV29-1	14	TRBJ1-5	CSVGGGAKGQPQHF
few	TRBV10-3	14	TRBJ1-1	CAITSGQGDTEAFF
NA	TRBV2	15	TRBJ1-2	CASLDPYRGRGGYTF
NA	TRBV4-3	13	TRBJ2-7	CASSQAGNYEQYF
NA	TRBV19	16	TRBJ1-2	CASSPAGDRGIYGYTF
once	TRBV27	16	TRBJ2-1	CASSSTPSGSSNEQFF